Below, 2 T cell receptor beta chains from the same sample are listed, as sequenced in a study of CD8 T cells in ankylosing spondylitis. Whole-study findings and limits: A motif in TCR beta, a set of eight highly homologous variants, appeared characteristic of ankylosing spondylitis blood.

No cognate antigen is known for these TCRs. In TCRdb, the 5' RACE reads were re-called with MiXCR into one record per CDR3 protein. This sample carries around 770,000 distinct CDR3 sequences, about 11% of them seen once, and the ten largest clones take roughly 0.51%. Sequenced sample: blood, either unsorted or a sorted T cell fraction (not recorded which). Every receptor here comes from a male donor with ankylosing spondylitis.

CDR3 nucleotides: TGTGCCAGCAGCAGGGGGTATACTGAGCAGTTCTTC. It translates to CASSRGYTEQFF. The chain links TRBV25-1 to TRBJ2-1, with 7 bases identical to TRBD1. The V gene's germline CDR1 is MGHDK and CDR2 SYGVNS. The CDR3 contains 12 residues. V was clipped by 6 bases and J by 9 bases; unmatched bases: 5.

This clonotype was counted only a few times. The rearrangement links TRBV20-1 to TRBJ2-1, with TRBD2 matching over 14 bases. Germline CDR1 and CDR2: DFQATT and SNEGSKA (reference sequence). V lost 0 bases and J lost 9; bases outside the gene matches: 10. The CDR3 runs 17 residues. DNA of the CDR3: TGCAGTGCTAGAGATTTTCGACTAGCGGGAGGGCTAGCTGAGCAGTTCTTC. Protein product: CSARDFRLAGGLAEQFF.